The 20 T cell receptor beta chains in this list originate from one sample, sequenced in a study of shared clonotypes between healthy human individuals. TCRdb keeps only in-frame clones here, not all; method: immunoSEQ multiplex PCR. The sample lists millions of clones, roughly 96% occurring once. Source material: naive CD4+ T cells sorted from blood. Subset given: CD45RA+ positively selected. The receptors were sampled from a man aged 18-30 years in good health.

The chain employs TRBV29-1 and TRBJ1-1; 7 bases fit TRBD1. V gave up 6 bases and J gave up 0 bases; unmatched junction bases: 4. The CDR3 covers 13 residues. CDR1 and CDR2 (germline): SQVTM, ANQGSEA. CDR3 in DNA: TGCAGCGTGGGAGGACAGGTGAACACTGAAGCTTTCTTT. Translating gives CSVGGQVNTEAFF. The whole variable domain, remainder taken from reference TRBV29-1 and TRBJ1-1, is SAVISQKPSRDICQRGTSLTIQCQVDSQVTMMFWYRQQPGQSLTLIATANQGSEATYESGFVIDKFPISRPNLTFSTLTVSNMSPEDSSIYLCSVGGQVNTEAFFGQGTRLTVV.

V gene TRBV5-4 combines with J gene TRBJ1-4; a possible D gene is TRBD1 (6 bases). Germline V gene lookup returns CDR1 SGHNT and CDR2 YYREEE (reference sequence). The CDR3 sequence is 14 residues long. The V end lost 2 bases, the J end lost 8 bases, and 13 bases lay between the germline ends. Here the CDR3 DNA reads TGTGCCAGCAGCTTACAGGGAGGGATCGAAAAACTGTTTTTT. Encoded protein: CASSLQGGIEKLFF.

The gene calls are TRBV4-3 and TRBJ2-1; D unresolved. The V end lost 1 base, the J end lost 4 bases, and 17 bases lay between the germline ends. Germline V gene sequence: CDR1 LGHNA, CDR2 YSLEER. The CDR3 is 17 amino acids. The DNA for the CDR3 is TGCGCCAGCAGCCAAGCTCAGTTGGCCATGGGATACAATGAGCAGTTCTTC. As protein: CASSQAQLAMGYNEQFF.

V and J are TRBV19 and TRBJ1-2; the D gene is possibly TRBD1 (6 bases). This CDR3 spans 16 amino acids. Per germline, CDR1 LNHDA and CDR2 SQIVND (reference sequence). V lost 5 bases and J lost 2, with 18 bases in between. The DNA for the CDR3 is TGTGCCAGTAGTGATCCCCCCGGGACACTAAACTATGGCTACACCTTC. It codes for CASSDPPGTLNYGYTF.

This chain uses TRBV7-2 with TRBJ2-5; D gene ambiguous. CDR1 SGHTA and CDR2 FQGNSA come from the germline V gene. Trimming left V 0 bases short and J 5 bases short, with 13 bases between. The CDR3 loop spans 15 amino acids. CDR3 loop: CASSLAVMGRETQYF. The CDR3 DNA is TGTGCCAGCAGCTTAGCGGTGATGGGTCGGGAGACCCAGTACTTC.

The rearrangement links TRBV6-5 to TRBJ2-3; D may be TRBD1 (5 bases). Germline V gene sequence: CDR1 MNHEY, CDR2 SVGAGI. The CDR3 covers 15 residues. V gave up 0 bases and J gave up 2 bases, with 9 bases separating them. CDR3 sequence (DNA): TGTGCCAGCAGTTACTCTGCAGGGCTCACAGATACGCAGTATTTT. The encoded protein is CASSYSAGLTDTQYF.

The rearrangement uses TRBV5-1 and TRBJ1-1; 8 nucleotides line up with TRBD1. After removal of 4 bases from V and 3 bases from J, the junction contained 5 bases not matched to a gene. The CDR3 sequence is 14 residues long. Germline loops: CDR1 SGHRS, CDR2 YFSETQ. The CDR3 loop is CASSAGQGYTEAFF. The CDR3, as DNA: TGCGCCAGCAGCGCTGGACAGGGATACACTGAAGCTTTCTTT. Full variable domain (outside the CDR3, taken from reference TRBV5-1 and TRBJ1-1): KAGVTQTPRYLIKTRGQQVTLSCSPISGHRSVSWYQQTPGQGLQFLFEYFSETQRNKGNFPGRFSGRQFSNSRSEMNVSTLELGDSALYLCASSAGQGYTEAFFGQGTRLTVV.

This chain connects TRBV9 to TRBJ2-7, with D possibly being TRBD1 (6 bases). V was trimmed by 5 bases and J by 2 bases, leaving 14 bases between them. The CDR3 consists of 14 residues. Looked up from germline, CDR1 is SGDLS and CDR2 is YYNGEE. The CDR3 sequence is CASRAGTPPYEQYF. CDR3 nucleotides: TGTGCCAGCAGAGCCGGGACACCACCCTACGAGCAGTACTTC.

V is TRBV6-1 and J is TRBJ2-7, with a tentative D call TRBD2 (5 bases). CDR3 size: 16 residues. Trimming left V 4 bases short and J 2 bases short, with 18 bases between. Germline assignment: CDR1 MNHNS and CDR2 SASEGT. The CDR3 DNA sequence: TGTGCCAGCAGTGCGGCCGTCAGCCTCGGGGCCTACGAGCAGTACTTC. Translation: CASSAAVSLGAYEQYF.

The rearrangement uses TRBV30 and TRBJ2-3; D gene uncertain. The CDR3 length is 14 residues. Trimming took 3 bases from V and 0 from J, leaving 10 bases between them. Per the germline V gene, CDR1 is GTSNPN and CDR2 is SVGIG (reference sequence). The CDR3, as DNA: TGTGCCTGGAGGACCCACTCTAGCACAGATACGCAGTATTTT. Its translation: CAWRTHSSTDTQYF. Supplemented by reference TRBV30 and TRBJ2-3, the full variable domain reads SQTIHQWPATLVQPVGSPLSLECTVEGTSNPNLYWYRQAAGRGLQLLFYSVGIGQISSEVPQNLSASRPQDRQFILSSKKLLLSDSGFYLCAWRTHSSTDTQYFGPGTRLTVL.

In the case of this clone: One end of the junction varies from germline; a read error may be responsible. The genes are TRBV7-7 and TRBJ2-2; D ambiguous. Germline assignment: CDR1 SSHAT and CDR2 FNYEAQ (reference sequence). This CDR3 has 12 amino acids. CDR3 amino acids: CASSSAVGELFF. The CDR3 region has the DNA TGTGCTAGCAGCTCCGCGGTAGGGGAGCTGTTTTTT.

The rearrangement links TRBV9 to TRBJ1-4, with 9 bases matching TRBD1. Germline CDR1 SGDLS, CDR2 YYNGEE. V trimming: 3 bases; J trimming: 7 bases; junction bases outside the gene matches: 31. CDR3 size: 23 residues. Here the CDR3 DNA reads TGTGCCAGCAGCGGGGAGTCTACAAGTCCGGGACAGGGATTCCGGGGAAGAAGTGAAAAACTGTTTTTT. Its translation is CASSGESTSPGQGFRGRSEKLFF.

The chain employs TRBV5-1 and TRBJ2-2, with TRBD2 identical over 9 bases. CDR3 length equals 16 residues. The ends lost 4 bases at V and 6 bases at J; junction bases unmatched: 10. Germline CDR1 is SGHRS and CDR2 is YFSETQ. The CDR3 DNA is TGCGCCAGCAGCATCGGGACTAGCCAAATTTCCGGGGAGCTGTTTTTT. It codes for CASSIGTSQISGELFF.

The chain is built from TRBV7-2 and TRBJ2-7, with D perhaps TRBD1 (6 bases). The CDR3 contains 15 residues. V was shortened by 1 base and J by 6 bases, with 16 bases between the two germline ends. CDR1 and CDR2 from the germline V gene are SGHTA and FQGNSA. The CDR3 is CASSLVLQGKTEQYF. As DNA, the CDR3 is TGTGCCAGCAGCTTAGTTCTCCAGGGGAAAACCGAGCAGTACTTC.

The chain is built from TRBV29-1 and TRBJ1-2; possibly TRBD1 for D (6 bases). The CDR3 is 12 residues long. Deletions cut 4 bases from V and 2 bases from J, with 8 bases between. Germline lookup yields CDR1 SQVTM and CDR2 ANQGSEA. CDR3 bases: TGCAGCGTTGGACAGGCGAACTATGGCTACACCTTC. Amino acid sequence: CSVGQANYGYTF.

The chain links TRBV30 to TRBJ1-5; a possible D gene is TRBD1 (5 bases). This CDR3 contains 14 residues. Looked up from germline, CDR1 is GTSNPN and CDR2 is SVGIG (reference sequence). V lost 5 bases and J lost 6, with 17 bases in between. CDR3 sequence: CAWEGQGGSQPQHF. The CDR3, as DNA: TGTGCCTGGGAGGGGCAGGGAGGTAGTCAGCCCCAGCATTTT. The full variable domain, with the rest looked up from reference TRBV30 and TRBJ1-5, is SQTIHQWPATLVQPVGSPLSLECTVEGTSNPNLYWYRQAAGRGLQLLFYSVGIGQISSEVPQNLSASRPQDRQFILSSKKLLLSDSGFYLCAWEGQGGSQPQHFGDGTRLSIL.

As for this clone: The junction and the germline gene differ at one end; a read error may be behind it. V and J are TRBV7-7 and TRBJ2-3; TRBD2 aligns across 7 bases. CDR3 length: 15 amino acids. CDR1 is SSHAT, CDR2 FNYEAQ, per germline (reference sequence). The CDR3 loop is CASSPGSGVTDTQYF. CDR3 nucleotide sequence: TGTGCTAGCAGCCCAGGGAGCGGGGTGACAGATACGCAGTATTTT.

The chain carries TRBV7-6 and TRBJ2-3, with D possibly TRBD1 on 6 matching bases. This CDR3 is built from 13 residues. Trimming pared 3 bases from V and 6 bases from J, leaving 10 bases between. Germline CDR1 SGHVS, CDR2 FNYEAQ. CDR3 DNA sequence: TGTGCCAGCAGCTTCTCCAGGGGCGATACGCAGTATTTT. Protein sequence: CASSFSRGDTQYF.

This clone was seen a handful of times. In the same sample, other DNA sequences code for this CDR3. The chain recombines TRBV5-1 with TRBJ2-2, with D unresolved. The ends were cut back, 0 bases at V and 1 base at J, with 1 base in the middle. Per germline, CDR1 SGHRS and CDR2 YFSETQ. This CDR3 region has 13 residues. The CDR3 is CASSLGNTGELFF. The CDR3 nucleotides read TGCGCCAGCAGCTTGGGGAACACCGGGGAGCTGTTTTTT.

To note about this clone: Other DNA sequences in the sample encode the same CDR3. The V gene is TRBV5-1, the J gene TRBJ2-7; 10 positions agree with TRBD1. Losses at the gene ends were 4 bases for V and 3 bases for J; bases not matched to a gene: 4. Germline loops: CDR1 SGHRS, CDR2 YFSETQ. There are 14 residues in the CDR3. The CDR3 loop reads CASSLRDRGYEQYF. The CDR3 DNA sequence: TGCGCCAGCAGCCTCCGGGACAGGGGCTACGAGCAGTACTTC.